Shown below are 2 T cell receptor beta chains from a single sample sequenced in a study of blood T cells in healthy people across ages. Primed by a sample-barcoded 5' primer and a J-beta primer mix, a second PCR proceeded for about 7 to 11 cycles. TCRdb re-called the 5' RACE reads with MiXCR, one entry per CDR3 protein. The data show 600,000 to 800,000 distinct CDR3 sequences, with 20% to 25% seen just once and around 3.4% held by the top ten. The sample comprised blood. All receptors derive from a man between 65 and 79 years old in good health.

This clonotype appeared many times. The J gene is TRBJ1-2, the V gene TRBV20-1; no clear D. There are 15 residues in the CDR3. CDR1 is DFQATT and CDR2 is SNEGSKA in the germline V gene (reference sequence). Trimming took off 5 bases at V and 3 bases at J, with 19 bases between the two ends. In nucleotides, the CDR3 is TGCAGTGCTGAAATCCCAGGAGGTCAAGACTATGGCTACACCTTC. Translation: CSAEIPGGQDYGYTF.

At least ten counts were recorded for this clonotype. The J gene is TRBJ2-5, the V gene TRBV4-3, with 8 bases lining up with TRBD2. This CDR3 comprises 15 residues. The J segment lost 3 bases and the V segment lost 4 bases, leaving 7 bases of the junction unmatched. Germline V lookup: CDR1 LGHNA, CDR2 YSLEER. CDR3 residues: CASSLRLAQKETQYF. CDR3 DNA: TGCGCCAGCAGCCTGAGACTAGCGCAAAAAGAGACCCAGTACTTC.